Presented here are 29 T cell receptor beta chains from one specimen sequenced in a study of blood T cell repertoires in COVID-19. The method was immunoSEQ multiplex PCR; TCRdb's version includes in-frame clones alone and lacks a portion of them. This table has over 100,000 clones, roughly four fifths appearing once. Material: peripheral blood. Receptors originate from an older woman with acute or convalescent COVID-19.

V and J are TRBV12-5 and TRBJ1-5; D possibly corresponds to TRBD1 (6 bases). The V end was cut by 1 base, the J end by 3 bases, with 7 bases between. From germline, CDR1 is LGHNT and CDR2 FRNRAP. CDR3 length equals 14 residues. This CDR3 is CASGLGTDNQPQHF. The CDR3 DNA reads as TGTGCTAGTGGTTTGGGGACAGACAATCAGCCCCAGCATTTT.

The V call is TRBV30, the J call TRBJ1-3; D call uncertain. Per the germline V gene, CDR1 is GTSNPN and CDR2 is SVGIG (reference sequence). Trimming stripped 0 bases from V and 0 bases from J, with 12 bases between. The CDR3 contains 16 residues. This CDR3 is CAWSVLPGSSGNTIYF. The CDR3 region has the DNA TGTGCCTGGAGTGTACTTCCGGGATCCTCTGGAAACACCATATATTTT.

This chain links TRBV6-5 with TRBJ1-4; maybe TRBD1 (6 bases). CDR1 is MNHEY, CDR2 SVGAGI, per germline. The CDR3 runs to 13 residues. Between the trimmed V and J ends, which lost 6 bases and 7 bases, there was a span of 12 bases. The CDR3 region has the DNA TGTGCCAGCAGGACAGGTGGCGGTGAAAAACTGTTTTTT. As protein: CASRTGGGEKLFF.

This chain uses TRBV3-1 (or the pseudogene TRBV3-2) with TRBJ1-1; 7 bases map to TRBD1. The germline V gene has CDR1 LGHDT and CDR2 YNNKEL (reference sequence). V gave up 4 bases and J gave up 1 base; unmatched junction bases: 6. The CDR3 totals 15 residues. The CDR3 region has the DNA TGTGCCAGCAGCCCCACCACAGGGGCGAACACTGAAGCTTTCTTT. Translated: CASSPTTGANTEAFF.

The chain uses TRBV9 and TRBJ2-5; TRBD2 matches at 11 bases. The CDR3 covers 14 residues. The V segment lost 3 bases and the J segment 9 bases; nucleotides outside the gene matches: 7. Germline V gene lookup returns CDR1 SGDLS and CDR2 YYNGEE. In DNA form, the CDR3 reads TGTGCCAGCAGCGGGACTAGCGGGTATGGGGCCCAGTACTTC. It is translated as CASSGTSGYGAQYF.

J is TRBJ1-2 and V is TRBV6-5; 7 bases map to TRBD1. In germline, CDR1 is MNHEY, CDR2 SVGAGI. The CDR3 sequence is 16 residues long. V lost 4 bases, J lost 2 bases, and 10 bases stayed unmatched. The CDR3 sequence is CASSFTTTGRNYGYTF. CDR3 sequence (DNA): TGTGCCAGCAGTTTCACAACGACAGGGAGAAACTATGGCTACACCTTC.

V gene TRBV5-5 combines with J gene TRBJ1-2; 9 bases agree with TRBD1. Germline CDR1 SGHKS, CDR2 YYEKEE (reference sequence). The CDR3 runs 13 residues. J was trimmed by 4 bases and V by 4 bases; bases with no gene match: 2. The CDR3 loop reads CASSPGQGYGYTF. The CDR3 DNA reads TGTGCCAGCAGCCCGGGACAGGGCTATGGCTACACCTTC.

The V gene is TRBV18, the J gene TRBJ2-3, with a weak D call TRBD1 (6 bases). The CDR3 is 15 residues long. Trimming took 5 bases from V and 4 from J, leaving 16 bases between them. Germline V gene lookup returns CDR1 KGHSH and CDR2 LQKENI. The CDR3 region has the DNA TGTGCCAGCTCAAGAGCGGCCGAGGGGGCAGATACGCAGTATTTT. Translated: CASSRAAEGADTQYF.

The chain joins TRBV10-3 to TRBJ2-5, with no clear D. This CDR3 is 13 amino acids long. Germline CDR1 is ENHRY and CDR2 is SYGVKD. V gave up 8 bases and J gave up 3 bases, with 13 bases separating them. The CDR3 sequence is CAISGRPEETQYF. For the CDR3, the DNA is TGTGCCATCTCAGGTCGGCCGGAAGAGACCCAGTACTTC.

J is TRBJ1-2 and V is TRBV6-5; 7 bases agree with TRBD1. The germline V gene encodes CDR1 MNHEY and CDR2 SVGAGI. There are 14 residues in the CDR3. J lost 4 bases, V lost 3 bases, and 5 bases had no gene match. The CDR3 bases are TGTGCCAGCAGTTATGGGGGACAGCCCTATGGCTACACCTTC. This translates into CASSYGGQPYGYTF.

This chain uses TRBV5-4 with TRBJ2-5; the D gene is possibly TRBD1 (6 bases). CDR1 and CDR2 (germline): SGHNT, YYREEE (reference sequence). The CDR3 is 14 amino acids. Trimming took 4 bases from V and 5 from J, leaving 15 bases between them. The CDR3 coding sequence is TGTGCCAGCAGCCAGGGGCTAACTAGGGAGACCCAGTACTTC. It codes for CASSQGLTRETQYF.

The chain joins TRBV30 to TRBJ1-1; no definite D call. CDR1 is GTSNPN and CDR2 is SVGIG in the germline V gene (reference sequence). The V end lost 0 bases, the J end lost 1 base, and 6 bases lay between the germline ends. The CDR3 covers 13 residues. CDR3 region: CAWSVVENTEAFF. In DNA form, the CDR3 reads TGTGCCTGGAGTGTGGTAGAGAACACTGAAGCTTTCTTT.

The chain combines TRBV9 with TRBJ1-3; D is perhaps TRBD1 (5 bases). Per the germline V gene, CDR1 is SGDLS and CDR2 is YYNGEE. This CDR3 has 14 amino acids. The V end was cut by 4 bases, the J end by 3 bases, with 11 bases between. The CDR3 sequence is CASSLGHLGNTIYF. Written as DNA, the CDR3 is TGTGCCAGCAGCCTAGGACACCTTGGAAACACCATATATTTT.

This chain connects TRBV7-9 to TRBJ2-3; 8 nucleotides match TRBD1. The CDR3 covers 16 residues. Germline V CDR1 and CDR2: SEHNR, FQNEAQ (reference sequence). With V trimmed by 2 bases and J by 1 base, 5 bases remained unmatched. The CDR3 nucleotides are TGTGCCAGCAGCTTATCTACGGGACAGGGCACAGATACGCAGTATTTT. Encoded protein: CASSLSTGQGTDTQYF.

The V gene is TRBV6-6, the J gene TRBJ1-5; D unresolved. The V end was cut by 4 bases, the J end by 4 bases, with 17 bases between. CDR1 and CDR2 from the germline V gene are MNHNY and SVGAGI (reference sequence). The CDR3 spans 16 residues. The CDR3 loop reads CASSWNLGGGNQPQHF. DNA for the CDR3: TGTGCCAGCAGTTGGAACTTGGGCGGAGGAAATCAGCCCCAGCATTTT.

J is TRBJ1-1 and V is TRBV4-1; possible D gene TRBD1, 6 bases. Trimming took 1 base from V and 6 from J, leaving 12 bases between them. Germline assignment: CDR1 MGHRA and CDR2 YSYEKL. The CDR3 consists of 14 residues. The DNA for the CDR3 is TGCGCCAGCAGCCAAGGACTCTGGACAGCTGAAGCTTTCTTT. This codes for CASSQGLWTAEAFF.

The chain joins TRBV19 to TRBJ2-2, with 9 bases fitting TRBD2. V was clipped by 6 bases and J by 6 bases; unmatched bases: 8. In germline, CDR1 is LNHDA, CDR2 SQIVND (reference sequence). This CDR3 is built from 15 residues. CDR3 sequence reads: CASSTGTSIAGELFF. The DNA for the CDR3 is TGTGCCAGTAGCACCGGGACTAGCATTGCCGGGGAGCTGTTTTTT.

The chain is built from TRBV19 and TRBJ1-5; no reliable D call. CDR3 length: 13 residues. CDR1 and CDR2 from the germline V gene are LNHDA and SQIVND (reference sequence). V shed 10 bases and J shed 0 bases, with 10 bases lying between them. The CDR3 spells CATRPYSNQPQHF. The CDR3, as DNA: TGTGCCACCAGGCCCTATAGCAATCAGCCCCAGCATTTT.

The chain has TRBV20-1 and TRBJ2-5; a possible D gene is TRBD2 (5 bases). Germline assignment: CDR1 DFQATT and CDR2 SNEGSKA (reference sequence). The CDR3 has 11 amino acids. The V and J ends lost 4 bases and 5 bases respectively, with 8 bases between them. The chain's CDR3 is CSATRRETQYF. CDR3 nucleotides: TGCAGTGCTACGCGGAGGGAGACCCAGTACTTC.

Only one count was recorded for this clone. The genes are TRBV5-5 and TRBJ1-1, with TRBD1 matching over 8 bases. Germline assignment: CDR1 SGHKS and CDR2 YYEKEE (reference sequence). V gave up 2 bases and J gave up 6 bases; unmatched junction bases: 6. This CDR3 contains 14 residues. CDR3 nucleotide sequence: TGTGCCAGCAGCTTAGGACTACAGGGGGCTGAAGCTTTCTTT. It is translated as CASSLGLQGAEAFF. The full variable domain, with the rest looked up from reference TRBV5-5 and TRBJ1-1, is DAGVTQSPTHLIKTRGQQVTLRCSPISGHKSVSWYQQVLGQGPQFIFQYYEKEERGRGNFPDRFSARQFPNYSSELNVNALLLGDSALYLCASSLGLQGAEAFFGQGTRLTVV.

The J gene is TRBJ1-1, the V gene TRBV6-5; TRBD1 agrees at 7 bases. From germline, CDR1 is MNHEY and CDR2 SVGAGI. Unmatched junction bases numbered 7, after V lost 5 bases and J lost 4 bases. This CDR3 has 14 amino acids. Written as DNA, the CDR3 is TGTGCCAGCAGTCAGACAGGGATAATCACTGAAGCTTTCTTT. Translation gives CASSQTGIITEAFF.

This clone was observed a handful of times. The genes are TRBV30 and TRBJ1-3, with 9 bases aligning to TRBD1. The trim removed 7 bases at V and 3 bases at J, leaving 7 bases unmatched. Germline CDR1 GTSNPN, CDR2 SVGIG (reference sequence). This CDR3 comprises 14 residues. This CDR3 reads CASGTGINGNTIYF. CDR3 nucleotide sequence: TGTGCCTCCGGGACAGGGATAAATGGAAACACCATATATTTT.

V gene TRBV10-2 combines with J gene TRBJ1-6; D is perhaps TRBD1 (6 bases). V was trimmed by 3 bases and J by 7 bases, leaving 10 bases between them. This CDR3 is built from 14 residues. Germline-derived CDR1 and CDR2 are WSHSY and SAAADI. The CDR3 nucleotides are TGCGCCAGCAGTGAACAGGGCTACAATTCACCCCTCCACTTT. Translation gives CASSEQGYNSPLHF.

This chain links TRBV5-1 with TRBJ1-4; 12 nucleotides agree with TRBD1. Germline CDR1 reads SGHRS; CDR2 reads YFSETQ. J gave up 3 bases and V 3 bases, and 3 bases lay outside the gene matches. This CDR3 is 16 amino acids long. The CDR3 loop reads CASSSGQGAANEKLFF. The CDR3 nucleotides read TGCGCCAGCAGCTCGGGACAGGGGGCGGCTAATGAAAAACTGTTTTTT. Drawing the rest from reference TRBV5-1 and TRBJ1-4, the complete variable domain is KAGVTQTPRYLIKTRGQQVTLSCSPISGHRSVSWYQQTPGQGLQFLFEYFSETQRNKGNFPGRFSGRQFSNSRSEMNVSTLELGDSALYLCASSSGQGAANEKLFFGSGTQLSVL.

This sequence joins TRBV11-2 and TRBJ1-2; D is unclear. V was cut by 1 base and J by 5 bases, with 8 bases left in between. This CDR3 contains 13 residues. Germline-derived CDR1 and CDR2 are SGHAT and FQNNGV. The CDR3 sequence: CASSLGASYGYTF. CDR3 sequence (DNA): TGTGCCAGCAGCTTAGGGGCGAGTTATGGCTACACCTTC.

The rearrangement links TRBV5-6 to TRBJ1-1; the D is unclear. The CDR3 contains 16 residues. Germline V gene sequence: CDR1 SGHDT, CDR2 YYEEEE. V was clipped by 2 bases and J by 0 bases, with 14 bases between them. The CDR3 spells CASSFLARGMNTEAFF. The CDR3 bases are TGTGCCAGCAGCTTCTTGGCCCGAGGGATGAACACTGAAGCTTTCTTT.

The chain carries TRBV29-1 and TRBJ1-1, with 10 bases that match TRBD1. CDR3 length equals 14 residues. CDR1 is SQVTM, CDR2 ANQGSEA, per germline. Germline trimming cut 7 bases from V and 3 bases from J; bases unmatched to any gene: 8. In nucleotides, the CDR3 is TGCAGCGCCCGACAGGGGGCAGCCGACACTGAAGCTTTCTTT. It codes for CSARQGAADTEAFF.

The V gene is TRBV7-2, the J gene TRBJ2-1; TRBD2 might be the D (6 bases). The V gene lost 3 bases and the J gene lost 0 bases, with 9 bases spanning the gap. This CDR3 contains 15 residues. CDR1 SGHTA and CDR2 FQGNSA come from the germline V gene. CDR3 loop: CASSFGGSSYNEQFF. In nucleotides, the CDR3 is TGTGCCAGCAGCTTTGGGGGGAGCTCCTACAATGAGCAGTTCTTC.

The genes are TRBV24-1 and TRBJ2-7; 7 nucleotides agree with TRBD2. Looked up from germline, CDR1 is KGHDR and CDR2 is SFDVKD. Germline trimming cut 5 bases from V and 5 bases from J; bases unmatched to any gene: 5. CDR3 length equals 13 residues. CDR3 sequence reads: CATSGIGGNEQYF. CDR3 coding DNA: TGTGCCACCAGTGGCATCGGGGGGAACGAGCAGTACTTC.